This TCR beta chain stems from a study of shared clonotypes between healthy human individuals (dated by TCRdb to 2020 to 2021). About the investigation overall: A couple of women and a few men aged 18 to 49 years were included in the cohort. To estimate repertoire size and how much clonotype sharing occurs between individuals, the study deeply sequenced the blood TCR repertoires of several healthy adults. Libraries were prepared and TCR repertoires were sequenced by different laboratories using diverse techniques, in order to increase sequencing depth and limit assay-specific biases. Leukapheresis yielded between about 0.94 and 8.9 billion PBMCs per donor. Overall study results and their limits: The small number of donors limited the genetic and exposure-history diversity represented. Sampling was restricted to blood, and TCR repertoires in tissue are likely to differ from TCR repertoires in blood. Pairwise subsampling indicated that sequencing depth was expected to affect the degree of clonotype sharing among donors.

Healthy HIV-negative adults with no recently reported acute infections or vaccinations were included as donors. Every donor was a Caucasian adult living in Nashville, Tennessee, USA. For unsorted samples, 90 million to 95 million PBMCs were counted, and genomic DNA was extracted using the QIAamp DNA Blood Mini kit. Blood was obtained by leukapheresis, after which PBMCs were separated by Ficoll-Histopaque density gradient centrifugation and cryopreserved in liquid nitrogen vapor phase. Using the deep immunoSEQ assay, TCR CDR3 regions were amplified from genomic DNA by multiplex PCR. Extracted genomic DNA from each cell subset was distributed evenly across all wells of several immunoSEQ 96-well plates, and each plate was treated as a replicate. For unsorted PBMC, 300 to 350 ng genomic DNA, equal to approximately 30,000 T cell genomes, was loaded into each replicate PCR. Ten immunoSEQ deep assay plates were used to sequence the unsorted PBMC genomic DNA. Purified libraries were measured with a Qubit 3.0 fluorometer, size-checked on a Bioanalyzer 2100, and measured again with the KAPA Library Quantification kit. A separate single-read 150-cycle Illumina NextSeq 550 flow cell was used to sequence each immunoSEQ 96-well plate. Turning to the authors' computational methods: Because the immunoSEQ output included only junctional sequences and no quality scores, the filtering could not be the same as the filtering used for full-length reads. To assign V/J genes and CDR3, sequences were annotated using PyIR, a Python wrapper for IgBLAST v1.9, with IMGT germline references. Reads were removed for weak V/J assignments (E-value above 1e-6), missing CDR3, stop codons, out-of-frame junctions, or ambiguous translated residues. V3J clonotypes were defined as sequences sharing an identical inferred V gene, J gene, and CDR3 amino acid sequence. To compute the percentage overlap between repertoires, the number of shared unique clonotypes was divided by the size of the smaller repertoire. Richness of each repertoire was evaluated using RTK rarefaction, the Chao1 estimator, and Recon v2.1 estimates of unobserved clonotypes. As stored in TCRdb, this immuneACCESS dataset retains in-frame rearrangements with V and J assigned. A fraction of the clones does not appear; measured against another copy, unresolved V genes explain less than half of the discrepancy, and the remainder lacks a known reason. The V and J calls and the clone size are those of that table, but D and trimming were determined from the DNA. The sample yields about half a million clones; over 75% were counted once. The ten largest make up 12% of the sample.

Notes on this clone: Its target antigen remains unknown. Nothing much larger sits one base from this clone, and base qualities are not available.

From the cysteine up to the phenylalanine, the CDR3 has a length of 15 residues. CDR3 DNA is the only sequence kept; it has 45 bases, read in frame from the first base. Trimming at the junction amounts to 2 bases on V and 5 bases on J, and the germline ends lie 12 bases apart. The germline V gene encodes CDR1 SEHNR and CDR2 FQNEAQ (reference sequence). Sequences were obtained from PBMCs. Here the chain combines TRBV7-9 and TRBJ1-4; the D gene identity is not certain. This sequence was found in a woman aged 40 to 50 in good health. Some clones in this sample may be carry-over from other donors' samples. The DNA sequence follows: TGTGCCAGCAGCTTACAGGTCCCCAAAAATGAAAAACTGTTTTTT. This is translated as CASSLQVPKNEKLFF.